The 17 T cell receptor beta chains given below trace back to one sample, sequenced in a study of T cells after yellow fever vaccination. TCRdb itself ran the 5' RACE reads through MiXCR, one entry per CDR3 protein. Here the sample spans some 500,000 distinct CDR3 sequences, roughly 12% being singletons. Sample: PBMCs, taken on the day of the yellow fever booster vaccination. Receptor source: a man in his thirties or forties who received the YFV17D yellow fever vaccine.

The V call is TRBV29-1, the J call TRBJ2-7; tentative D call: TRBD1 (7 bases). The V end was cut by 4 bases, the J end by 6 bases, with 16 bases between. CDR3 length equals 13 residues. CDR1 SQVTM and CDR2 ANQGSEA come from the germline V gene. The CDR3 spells CSVVVQGEVEQYF. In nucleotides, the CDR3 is TGCAGCGTTGTCGTGCAGGGGGAGGTCGAGCAGTACTTC.

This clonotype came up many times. CDR3: CASSSSYTTYEQYF. In DNA form, the CDR3 reads TGTGCCAGCAGTTCTTCCTACACCACCTACGAGCAGTACTTC. The rearrangement links TRBV7-2 to TRBJ2-7, with D unresolved. This CDR3 is 14 amino acids long. The V and J ends lost 6 bases and 2 bases respectively, with 14 bases between them. Germline-derived CDR1 and CDR2 are SGHTA and FQGNSA. The whole variable domain, filled in from reference TRBV7-2 and TRBJ2-7, reads GAGVSQSPSNKVTEKGKDVELRCDPISGHTALYWYRQSLGQGLEFLIYFQGNSAPDKSGLPSDRFSAERTGGSVSTLTIQRTQQEDSAVYLCASSSSYTTYEQYFGPGTRLTVT.

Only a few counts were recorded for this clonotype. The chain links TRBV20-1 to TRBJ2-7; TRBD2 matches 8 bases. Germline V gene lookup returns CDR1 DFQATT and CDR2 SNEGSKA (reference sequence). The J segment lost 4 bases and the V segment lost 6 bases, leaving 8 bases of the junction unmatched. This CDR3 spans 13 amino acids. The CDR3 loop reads CSAKTSVSYEQYF. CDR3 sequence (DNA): TGCAGTGCGAAGACTAGCGTCTCTTACGAGCAGTACTTC.

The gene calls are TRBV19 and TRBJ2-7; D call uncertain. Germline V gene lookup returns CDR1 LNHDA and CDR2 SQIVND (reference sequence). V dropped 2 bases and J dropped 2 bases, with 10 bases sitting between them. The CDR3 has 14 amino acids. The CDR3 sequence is CASSISWLAYEQYF. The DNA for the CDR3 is TGTGCCAGTAGTATATCTTGGCTAGCCTACGAGCAGTACTTC.

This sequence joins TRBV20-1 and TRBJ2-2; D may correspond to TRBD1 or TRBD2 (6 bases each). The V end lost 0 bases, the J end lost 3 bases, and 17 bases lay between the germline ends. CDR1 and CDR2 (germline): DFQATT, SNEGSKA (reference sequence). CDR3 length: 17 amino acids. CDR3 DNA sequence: TGCAGTGCTAGAGATAGGCGTCGGAGGGGGGACACCGGGGAGCTGTTTTTT. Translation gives CSARDRRRRGDTGELFF.

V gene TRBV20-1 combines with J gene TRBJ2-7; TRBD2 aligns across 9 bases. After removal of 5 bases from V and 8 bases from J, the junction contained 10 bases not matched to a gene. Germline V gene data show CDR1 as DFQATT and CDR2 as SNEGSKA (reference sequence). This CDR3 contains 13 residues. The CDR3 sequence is CSADGGSGSKQYF. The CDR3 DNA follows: TGCAGTGCTGATGGAGGTAGCGGGAGTAAGCAGTACTTC.

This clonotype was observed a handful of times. CDR3 DNA: TGTGCCAGCAGCGGTTTCGGACTAGCCTCCTACGAGCAGTACTTC. It is translated as CASSGFGLASYEQYF. J is TRBJ2-7 and V is TRBV13, with 8 bases lining up with TRBD2. The CDR3 sequence is 15 residues long. V shed 5 bases and J 0 bases; nucleotides not matched to a gene: 6. Germline CDR1 and CDR2: PRHDT and FYEKMQ (reference sequence).

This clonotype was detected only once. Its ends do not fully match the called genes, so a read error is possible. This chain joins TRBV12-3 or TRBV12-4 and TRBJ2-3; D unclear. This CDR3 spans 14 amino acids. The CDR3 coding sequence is TGTGCCAGCAGGTCACGAGAAGGCACAGATTCGCAGTATTTT. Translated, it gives CASRSREGTDSQYF.

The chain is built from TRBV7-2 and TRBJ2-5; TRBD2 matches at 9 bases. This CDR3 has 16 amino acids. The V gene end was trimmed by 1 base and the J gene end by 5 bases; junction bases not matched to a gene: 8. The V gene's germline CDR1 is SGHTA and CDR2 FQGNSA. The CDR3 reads CASSLDLGAGGETQYF. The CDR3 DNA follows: TGTGCCAGCAGCTTAGACCTCGGGGCGGGAGGGGAGACCCAGTACTTC.

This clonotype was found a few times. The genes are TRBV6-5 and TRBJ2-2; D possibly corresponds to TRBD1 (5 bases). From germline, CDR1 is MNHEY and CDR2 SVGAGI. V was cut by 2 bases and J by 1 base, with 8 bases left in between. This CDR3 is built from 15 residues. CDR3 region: CASSYQGVNTGELFF. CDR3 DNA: TGTGCCAGCAGTTACCAAGGGGTGAACACCGGGGAGCTGTTTTTT.

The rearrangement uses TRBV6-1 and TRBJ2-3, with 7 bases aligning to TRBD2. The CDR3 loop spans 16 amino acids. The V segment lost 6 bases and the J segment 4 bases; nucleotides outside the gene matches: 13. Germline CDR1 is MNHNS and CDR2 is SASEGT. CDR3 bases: TGTGCCAGCAGCAGAACTAGCGAACCTCGGTCAGATACGCAGTATTTT. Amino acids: CASSRTSEPRSDTQYF.

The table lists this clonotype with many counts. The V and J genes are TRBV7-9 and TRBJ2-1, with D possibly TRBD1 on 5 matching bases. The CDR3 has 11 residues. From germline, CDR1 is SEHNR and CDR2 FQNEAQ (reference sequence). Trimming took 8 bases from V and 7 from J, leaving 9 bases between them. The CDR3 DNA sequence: TGTGCCAGCTCACCAGGGAATGAGCAGTTCTTC. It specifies CASSPGNEQFF.

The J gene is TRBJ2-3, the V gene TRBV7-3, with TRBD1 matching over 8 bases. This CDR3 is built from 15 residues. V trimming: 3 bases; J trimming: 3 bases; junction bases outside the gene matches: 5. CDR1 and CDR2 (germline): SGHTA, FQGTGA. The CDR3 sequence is CASSFRGLLTDTQYF. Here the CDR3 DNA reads TGTGCCAGCAGCTTCAGGGGGCTGTTGACAGATACGCAGTATTTT.

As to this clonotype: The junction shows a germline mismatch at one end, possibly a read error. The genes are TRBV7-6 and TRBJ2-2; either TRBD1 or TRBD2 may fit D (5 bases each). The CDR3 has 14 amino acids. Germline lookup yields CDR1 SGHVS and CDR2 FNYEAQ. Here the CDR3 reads CASSLVLDTGEQFF. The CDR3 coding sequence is TGTGCCAGCAGCTTAGTTTTGGACACCGGGGAGCAGTTTTTT. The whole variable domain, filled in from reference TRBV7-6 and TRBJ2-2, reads GAGVSQSPRYKVTKRGQDVALRCDPISGHVSLYWYRQALGQGPEFLTYFNYEAQQDKSGLPNDRFSAERPEGSISTLTIQRTEQRDSAMYRCASSLVLDTGEQFFGEGSRLTVL.

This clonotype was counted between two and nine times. The CDR3 loop is CASSLGSSGWGGQYF. CDR3 nucleotides: TGTGCCAGCAGTTTAGGCTCTAGCGGGTGGGGCGGGCAGTACTTC. This chain connects TRBV27 to TRBJ2-7; 8 positions agree with TRBD2. J lost 9 bases, V lost 2 bases, and 12 bases had no gene match. The CDR3 runs 15 residues. Germline V gene lookup returns CDR1 MNHEY and CDR2 SMNVEV (reference sequence).

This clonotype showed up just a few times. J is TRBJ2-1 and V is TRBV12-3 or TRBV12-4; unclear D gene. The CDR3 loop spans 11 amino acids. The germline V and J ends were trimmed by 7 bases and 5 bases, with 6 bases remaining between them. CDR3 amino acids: CASITDNEQFF. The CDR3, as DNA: TGTGCCAGCATTACGGACAATGAGCAGTTCTTC.

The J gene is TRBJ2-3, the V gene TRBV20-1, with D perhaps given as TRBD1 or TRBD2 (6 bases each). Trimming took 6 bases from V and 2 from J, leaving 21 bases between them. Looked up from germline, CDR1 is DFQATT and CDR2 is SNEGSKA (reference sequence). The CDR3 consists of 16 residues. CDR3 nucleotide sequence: TGCAGTGCCGCCTCCCGGGGGCTGGAGGCCACAGATACGCAGTATTTT. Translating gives CSAASRGLEATDTQYF.